This T cell receptor (beta chain) stems from a study of a mutant IDH1 vaccine in newly diagnosed glioma. The germline V gene has CDR1 SGHVS and CDR2 FNYEAQ. The CDR3 length is 18 residues. The V and J ends lost 5 bases and 3 bases respectively, with 25 bases between them. Produced via immunoSEQ multiplex PCR; TCRdb's table is partial and in-frame only. Of 55,000 to 70,000 clones listed, roughly 85% are singletons. Documented time point: baseline, week 1 (first vaccination visit). Treatment given: pre-vaccination baseline after standard-of-care therapy. The donor cohort comprised cases of new WHO grade 3 or 4 IDH1-mutant, ATRX-lost astrocytoma.

This material consisted of PBMCs, taken from a glioma patient treated with radiotherapy, temozolomide or both. J is TRBJ2-5 and V is TRBV7-6, with D maybe TRBD1 (6 bases). This sequence was found in a young man with glioma. The CDR3 DNA reads TGTGCCAGCAGCGTAGGGGCGGCCATGGGGGCGGTGAAAGAGACCCAGTACTTC. It encodes CASSVGAAMGAVKETQYF.